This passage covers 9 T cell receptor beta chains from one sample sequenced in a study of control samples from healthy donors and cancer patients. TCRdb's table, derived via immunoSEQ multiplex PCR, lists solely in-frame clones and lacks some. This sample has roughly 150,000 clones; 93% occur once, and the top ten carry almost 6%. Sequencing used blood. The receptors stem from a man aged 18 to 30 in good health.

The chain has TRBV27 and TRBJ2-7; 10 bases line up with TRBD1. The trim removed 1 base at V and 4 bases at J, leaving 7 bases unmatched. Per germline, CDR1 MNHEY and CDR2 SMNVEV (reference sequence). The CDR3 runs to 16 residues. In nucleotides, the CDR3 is TGTGCCAGCAGTTTATTTGGGACAGGGGCTTTGTACGAGCAGTACTTC. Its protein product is CASSLFGTGALYEQYF.

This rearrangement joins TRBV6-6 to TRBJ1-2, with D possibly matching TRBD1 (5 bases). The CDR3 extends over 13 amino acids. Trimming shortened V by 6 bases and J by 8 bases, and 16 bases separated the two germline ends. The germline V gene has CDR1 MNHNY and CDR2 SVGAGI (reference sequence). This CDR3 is CASRTVSGVGYTF. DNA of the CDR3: TGTGCCAGCAGAACGGTGTCGGGGGTGGGCTACACCTTC.

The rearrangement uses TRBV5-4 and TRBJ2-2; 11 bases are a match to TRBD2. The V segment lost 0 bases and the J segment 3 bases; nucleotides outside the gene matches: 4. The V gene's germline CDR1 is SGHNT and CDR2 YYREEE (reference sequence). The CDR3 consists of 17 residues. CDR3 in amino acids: CASSLDLGLADTGELFF. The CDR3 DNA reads TGTGCCAGCAGCTTGGATTTGGGACTAGCGGACACCGGGGAGCTGTTTTTT.

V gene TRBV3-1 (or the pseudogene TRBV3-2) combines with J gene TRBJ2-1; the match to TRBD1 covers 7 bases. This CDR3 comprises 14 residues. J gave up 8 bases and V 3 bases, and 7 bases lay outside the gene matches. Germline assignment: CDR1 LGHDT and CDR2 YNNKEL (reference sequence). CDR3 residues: CASSQSGGHDEQFF. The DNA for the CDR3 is TGTGCCAGCAGCCAGTCAGGGGGACACGATGAGCAGTTCTTC.

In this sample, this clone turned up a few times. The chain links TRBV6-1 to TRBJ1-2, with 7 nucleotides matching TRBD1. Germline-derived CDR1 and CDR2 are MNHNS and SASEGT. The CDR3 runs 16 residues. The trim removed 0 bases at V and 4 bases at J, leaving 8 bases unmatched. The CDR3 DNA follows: TGTGCCAGCAGTGAAGCGCTTTGGTACAGGGGCTATGGCTACACCTTC. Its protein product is CASSEALWYRGYGYTF.

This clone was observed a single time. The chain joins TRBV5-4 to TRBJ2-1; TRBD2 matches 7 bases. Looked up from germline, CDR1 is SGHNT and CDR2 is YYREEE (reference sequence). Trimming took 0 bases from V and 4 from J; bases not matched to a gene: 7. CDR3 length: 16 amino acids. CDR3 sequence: CASSLGRSGVYNEQFF. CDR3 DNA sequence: TGTGCCAGCAGCTTGGGTCGGAGCGGGGTTTACAATGAGCAGTTCTTC.

CDR3 in DNA: TGTGCCAGCAGCCCCAGACAGGGTACCTCCACAGATACGCAGTATTTT. It is translated as CASSPRQGTSTDTQYF. The J gene is TRBJ2-3, the V gene TRBV11-3; 7 positions match TRBD1. The trim removed 5 bases at V and 2 bases at J, leaving 10 bases unmatched. Looked up from germline, CDR1 is SGHNT and CDR2 is YENEEA. This CDR3 comprises 16 residues.

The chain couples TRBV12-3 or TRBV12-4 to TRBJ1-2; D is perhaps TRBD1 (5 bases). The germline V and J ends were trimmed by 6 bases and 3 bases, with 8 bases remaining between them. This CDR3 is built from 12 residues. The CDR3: CASSPTDYGYTF. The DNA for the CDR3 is TGTGCCAGCAGCCCGACAGACTATGGCTACACCTTC.

CDR3 amino acids: CASSPTTDEQFF. The CDR3 DNA is TGTGCCAGCAGCCCGACGACAGATGAGCAGTTCTTC. The rearrangement joins TRBV12-3 or TRBV12-4 to TRBJ2-1; D is possibly TRBD1 (5 bases). The CDR3 loop spans 12 amino acids. V lost 6 bases and J lost 8, with 11 bases in between.